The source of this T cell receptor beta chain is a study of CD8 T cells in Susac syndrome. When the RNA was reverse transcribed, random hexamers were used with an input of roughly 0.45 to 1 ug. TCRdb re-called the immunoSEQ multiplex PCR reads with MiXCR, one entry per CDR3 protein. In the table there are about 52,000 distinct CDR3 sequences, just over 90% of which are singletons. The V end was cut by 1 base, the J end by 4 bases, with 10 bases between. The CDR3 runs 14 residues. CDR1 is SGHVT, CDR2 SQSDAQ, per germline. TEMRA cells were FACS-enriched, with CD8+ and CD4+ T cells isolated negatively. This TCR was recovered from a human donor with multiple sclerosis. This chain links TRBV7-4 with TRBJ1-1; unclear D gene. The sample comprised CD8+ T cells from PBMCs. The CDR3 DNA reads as TGTGCCAGCAGCTTAGGGGGTCGGGGCACTGAAGCTTTCTTT. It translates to CASSLGGRGTEAFF.